These 3 T cell receptor beta chains were all obtained from the same sample, sequenced in a study of blood T cells in healthy people across ages. It was with a sample-barcoded 5' primer and a J-beta primer mix that a second PCR of roughly 7 to 12 cycles was run. Each CDR3 protein gets one entry after TCRdb re-called the 5' RACE reads with MiXCR. The sample lists some 700,000 distinct CDR3 sequences; approximately 22% were seen once. Input material: blood. These receptors came from a man in his 70s in good health.

This clonotype was detected a few times. The V and J genes are TRBV12-3 or TRBV12-4 and TRBJ2-1; D call uncertain. The V and J ends lost 5 bases and 7 bases respectively, with 15 bases between them. The CDR3 runs 14 residues. CDR3 nucleotide sequence: TGTGCCAGCAGTCTGGGTCCCCGGGCGAATGAGCAGTTCTTC. Amino acid sequence: CASSLGPRANEQFF.

The chain recombines TRBV28 with TRBJ1-5; TRBD1 agrees at 8 bases. Germline V CDR1 and CDR2: MDHEN, SYDVKM. This CDR3 contains 16 residues. V was clipped by 1 base and J by 4 bases; unmatched bases: 6. The CDR3 loop reads CASSLYGQGGNQPQHF. The CDR3 DNA is TGTGCCAGCAGTTTATACGGACAGGGTGGGAATCAGCCCCAGCATTTT.

The rearrangement uses TRBV25-1 and TRBJ1-1; D might be TRBD1 (5 bases). Germline V lookup: CDR1 MGHDK, CDR2 SYGVNS. This CDR3 is built from 14 residues. Trimming removed 6 bases at V and 0 bases at J, with 11 bases between. For the CDR3, the DNA is TGTGCCAGCAGAGGTAAGACAGTGAACACTGAAGCTTTCTTT. Its translation: CASRGKTVNTEAFF.